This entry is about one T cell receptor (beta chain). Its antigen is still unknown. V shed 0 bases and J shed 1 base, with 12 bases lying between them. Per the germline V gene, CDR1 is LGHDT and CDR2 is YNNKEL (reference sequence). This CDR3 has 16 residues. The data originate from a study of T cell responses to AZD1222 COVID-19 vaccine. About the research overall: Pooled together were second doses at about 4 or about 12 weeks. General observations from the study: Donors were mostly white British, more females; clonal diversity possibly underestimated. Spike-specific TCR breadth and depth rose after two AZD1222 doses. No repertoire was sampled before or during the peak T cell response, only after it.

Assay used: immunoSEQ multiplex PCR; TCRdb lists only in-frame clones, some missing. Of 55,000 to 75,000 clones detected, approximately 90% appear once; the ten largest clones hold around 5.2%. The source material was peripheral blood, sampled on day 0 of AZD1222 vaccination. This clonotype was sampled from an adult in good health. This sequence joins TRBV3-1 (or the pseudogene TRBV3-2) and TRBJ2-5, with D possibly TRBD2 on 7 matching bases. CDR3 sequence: CASSQEVGGLQETQYF. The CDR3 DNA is TGTGCCAGCAGCCAAGAGGTGGGGGGGCTCCAAGAGACCCAGTACTTC.